This T cell receptor (beta chain) is from a study of shared T cell receptors in the human thymus. Sequencing was performed with immunoSEQ multiplex PCR; in TCRdb, only in-frame clones are kept and a portion is missing. The sample has 630,000 or so clones, 80% to 90% seen once; the top ten hold approximately 0.0097%. This CDR3 is 13 amino acids long. J gave up 5 bases and V 3 bases, and 4 bases lay outside the gene matches. Germline V gene lookup returns CDR1 SGHNT and CDR2 YYREEE (reference sequence). Another study also made use of these data, one on human thymus T cells. From that second work: Unrelated individuals were reported by related research to share highly overlapping thymic repertoires.

The receptor was derived from a boy under two years old with a congenital heart defect. The chain has TRBV5-4 and TRBJ1-2, with TRBD1 matching 7 bases. Sequenced material: thymocytes. CDR3 nucleotides: TGTGCCAGCAGCTCAACAGGGGAGTATGGCTACACCTTC. Translated: CASSSTGEYGYTF. The whole variable domain, remainder taken from reference TRBV5-4 and TRBJ1-2, is ETGVTQSPTHLIKTRGQQVTLRCSSQSGHNTVSWYQQALGQGPQFIFQYYREEENGRGNFPPRFSGLQFPNYSSELNVNALELDDSALYLCASSSTGEYGYTFGSGTRLTVV.